The sequence of this TCR beta chain was determined in a study of cytomegalovirus exposure and HLA in healthy donors. Findings and limits, study-wide: With later analysis, a missense DCLRE1C variant became linked to TCR beta V- and J-gene trimming. It has been reported that TCR beta sequences accurately predicted the HLA-A and HLA-B alleles of most subjects.

The PCR contained 60 Vbeta and 13 Jbeta primers. Generated by immunoSEQ multiplex PCR, the TCRdb table keeps only in-frame clones and is missing some. The data contain some 120,000 clones, around 74% of them singletons. The donors gave bone marrow, and they were healthy. V gave up 3 bases and J gave up 8 bases, with 10 bases separating them. The CDR3 covers 13 residues. Germline values: CDR1 SNHLY, CDR2 FYNNEI. There are a few counts of this clone. Its cognate antigen is unknown. Sequencing used PBMCs. The chain carries TRBV2 and TRBJ1-4, with D possibly matching TRBD1 (6 bases). The clonotype originates from a woman between 18 and 29 years old in good health and CMV-seronegative. The CDR3 DNA sequence: TGTGCCAGCAGTGATCTAGACAGGGAAAAACTGTTTTTT. Its translation is CASSDLDREKLFF.